The clone carrying this TCR beta chain was seen many times. Antigen: not known. Germline V CDR1 and CDR2: SQVTM, ANQGSEA. There are 11 residues in the CDR3. Unmatched junction bases numbered 11, after V lost 7 bases and J lost 12 bases. MiXCR was run by TCRdb on the 5' RACE reads, yielding one entry per CDR3 protein. The sample lists approximately 300,000 distinct CDR3 sequences, less than 10% seen once, with more than 12% in the top ten. The source of the sample is a study of CD8 T cells in ankylosing spondylitis. Points from the study as a whole: Seemingly characteristic of ankylosing spondylitis blood was a TCR beta motif consisting of roughly 8 highly homologous variants. Prior literature has documented some motif variants in synovial fluid and blood from reactive arthritis.

This chain connects TRBV29-1 to TRBJ2-7; TRBD1 matches at 8 bases. The specimen was blood, either unsorted or a sorted T cell fraction (not recorded which). This TCR was sampled from a male donor with ankylosing spondylitis. In DNA form, the CDR3 reads TGCAGCGCCGAAATCGGGACAGGATCGTACTTC. Its protein is CSAEIGTGSYF.